The 8 T cell receptor beta chains in this list originate from one sample, sequenced in a study of T cell clonality in common variable immunodeficiency (dated by TCRdb to about 2015). Libraries came from the immunoSEQ multiplex PCR assay. TCRdb retrieved this table from immuneACCESS and kept in-frame rearrangements only. Not all clones are present; in checked studies, unresolved V genes account for under half, and no reason is known for the remainder. There are approximately 75,000 clones in this sample, and none of them is a singleton. Over 0.7% of the sample belongs to the ten largest clones. Sequenced sample: peripheral blood mononuclear cells. The receptors stem from a person between 18 and 75 years old in good health.

The sample holds many counts of this clone. The read is 3 residues too short to cover the CDR3 end, so that end is filled in from the germline J gene. This chain connects TRBV19 to TRBJ1-3; the D gene is possibly TRBD1 (6 bases). Germline V lookup: CDR1 LNHDA, CDR2 SQIVND (reference sequence). Trimming pared 5 bases from V and 0 bases from J, leaving 11 bases between. This CDR3 is 15 amino acids long. The part of the CDR3 DNA that was read is TGTGCCAGTAGTCATCGGACAGTCTCTGGAAACACC. Protein product: CASSHRTVSGNT. The entire CDR3 reads CASSHRTVSGNTIYF.

This clone has at least ten counts. The read finishes 3 residues shy of the CDR3 end, and the germline J gene is used to complete it. The chain uses TRBV5-8 and TRBJ2-5; 9 bases are a match to TRBD1. Germline V gene data show CDR1 as SGHTS and CDR2 as YDEGEE. The CDR3 has 15 residues. Trimming took 1 base from V and 5 from J; bases not matched to a gene: 6. The chain's CDR3 is CASSLQTGGLETQYF. The sequenced CDR3 bases are TGTGCCAGCAGCTTGCAGACAGGGGGATTGGAGACC.

There are a few counts of this clone. The CDR3 end is not reached by the read, which stops 3 residues before it; the germline J gene fills it in. The V call is TRBV7-8, the J call TRBJ2-1, with 8 nucleotides matching TRBD2. The CDR3 covers 14 residues. V lost 4 bases to trimming and J lost 8 bases; unmatched junction nucleotides: 7. The germline V gene has CDR1 SGHVS and CDR2 FQNEAQ. The CDR3: CASSWAGRGDEQFF. CDR3 DNA (partial): TGTGCCAGCAGCTGGGCGGGGCGGGGGGATGAG.

This clone was detected ten times or more. The CDR3 is cut off 3 residues early in the read; its end comes from the germline J gene. J is TRBJ2-7 and V is TRBV6-2 or TRBV6-3; 7 positions match TRBD1. CDR3 length: 14 amino acids. With 2 bases clipped from V and 3 bases from J, the junction kept 4 bases outside the gene matches. Germline loops: CDR1 MNHEY, CDR2 SVGEGT. The CDR3 bases that were read are TGTGCCAGCAGTTACGGGAGACAGGGCTACGAG. It encodes CASSYGRQGYE. The full CDR3 sequence reads CASSYGRQGYEQYF.

This clone was recorded at least ten times. The observed sequence ends 3 residues before the CDR3 terminus, with the missing tail filled in from the germline J gene. V gene TRBV5-4 combines with J gene TRBJ2-1; D may be TRBD2 (6 bases). The CDR3 covers 16 residues. The V end was cut by 0 bases, the J end by 4 bases, with 14 bases between. Germline CDR1 reads SGHNT; CDR2 reads YYREEE (reference sequence). CDR3 region: CASSLVLAEGYNEQFF. The part of the CDR3 DNA that was read is TGTGCCAGCAGCTTGGTGCTTGCGGAGGGGTACAATGAG.

This clone was detected ten times or more. The sequence runs out 3 residues before the end of the CDR3; the remainder is reconstructed from the germline J gene. This chain connects TRBV30 to TRBJ1-6; D may be TRBD1 (6 bases). CDR3 length: 12 amino acids. The germline V and J ends were trimmed by 5 bases and 8 bases, with 10 bases remaining between them. The germline V gene has CDR1 GTSNPN and CDR2 SVGIG (reference sequence). The CDR3 reads CAWGSGDSPLHF. CDR3 DNA, as far as it was read: TGTGCCTGGGGGTCAGGGGATTCACCC.

This clone was picked up many times. The observed sequence ends 3 residues before the CDR3 terminus, with the missing tail filled in from the germline J gene. The chain employs TRBV30 and TRBJ1-5; D is ambiguous. The CDR3 totals 15 residues. V lost 4 bases, J lost 6 bases, and 19 bases lay in between. CDR1 is GTSNPN and CDR2 is SVGIG in the germline V gene (reference sequence). The sequenced part of the CDR3 DNA is TGTGCCTGGAACCTAGCTGGGTATGGTTCTCAGCCC. Amino acids: CAWNLAGYGSQP. The entire CDR3 sequence reads CAWNLAGYGSQPQHF. The full variable domain, its missing parts supplied by reference TRBV30 and TRBJ1-5, is SQTIHQWPATLVQPVGSPLSLECTVEGTSNPNLYWYRQAAGRGLQLLFYSVGIGQISSEVPQNLSASRPQDRQFILSSKKLLLSDSGFYLCAWNLAGYGSQPQHFGDGTRLSIL.

This clone was picked up many times. The CDR3 end lies 3 residues beyond the end of the read and is filled in from the germline J gene. This rearrangement joins TRBV19 to TRBJ1-5; weak D call: TRBD1 (5 bases). The CDR3 has 16 residues. Germline V gene lookup returns CDR1 LNHDA and CDR2 SQIVND (reference sequence). The V end was cut by 3 bases, the J end by 4 bases, with 16 bases between. CDR3 sequence reads: CASSISLGPGNQPQHF. Partial CDR3 DNA: TGTGCCAGTAGTATTTCGCTCGGTCCAGGGAATCAGCCC.